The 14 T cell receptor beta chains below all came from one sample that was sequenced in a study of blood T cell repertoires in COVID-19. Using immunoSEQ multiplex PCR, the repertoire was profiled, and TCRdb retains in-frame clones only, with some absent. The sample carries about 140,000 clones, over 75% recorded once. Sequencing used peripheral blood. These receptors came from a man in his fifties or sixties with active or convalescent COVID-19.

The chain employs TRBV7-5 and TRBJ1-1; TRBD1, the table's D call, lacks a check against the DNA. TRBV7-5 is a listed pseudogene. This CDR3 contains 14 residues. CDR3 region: CARSDHRVGTEAFF. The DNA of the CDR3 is TGTGCCAGAAGCGACCACAGGGTCGGAACTGAAGCTTTCTTT.

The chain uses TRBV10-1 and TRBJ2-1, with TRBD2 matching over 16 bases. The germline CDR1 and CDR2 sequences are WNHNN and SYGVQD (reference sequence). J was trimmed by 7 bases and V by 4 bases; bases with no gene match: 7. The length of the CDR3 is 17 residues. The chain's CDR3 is CASSGPGLAGGRNEQFF. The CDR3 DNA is TGCGCCAGCAGTGGCCCGGGACTAGCGGGAGGGCGTAATGAGCAGTTCTTC.

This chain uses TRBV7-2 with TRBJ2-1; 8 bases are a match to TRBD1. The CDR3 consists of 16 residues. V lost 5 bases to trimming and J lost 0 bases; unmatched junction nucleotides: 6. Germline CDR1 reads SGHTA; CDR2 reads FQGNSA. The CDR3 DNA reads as TGTGCCAGCAGCGACGGACAGGGCGCCTCCTACAATGAGCAGTTCTTC. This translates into CASSDGQGASYNEQFF. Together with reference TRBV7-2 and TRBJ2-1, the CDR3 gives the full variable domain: GAGVSQSPSNKVTEKGKDVELRCDPISGHTALYWYRQSLGQGLEFLIYFQGNSAPDKSGLPSDRFSAERTGGSVSTLTIQRTQQEDSAVYLCASSDGQGASYNEQFFGPGTRLTVL.

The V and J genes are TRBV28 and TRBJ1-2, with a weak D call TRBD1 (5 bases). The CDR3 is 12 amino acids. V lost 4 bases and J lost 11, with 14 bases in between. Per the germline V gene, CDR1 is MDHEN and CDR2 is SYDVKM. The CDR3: CASSSSRRGYTF. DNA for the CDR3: TGTGCCAGCAGTTCTTCTAGGAGGGGTTACACCTTC.

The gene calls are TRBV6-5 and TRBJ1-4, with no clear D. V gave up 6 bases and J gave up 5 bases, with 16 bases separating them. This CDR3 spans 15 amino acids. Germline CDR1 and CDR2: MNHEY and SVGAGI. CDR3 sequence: CASRTSLIYNEKLFF. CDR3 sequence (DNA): TGTGCCAGCAGGACTTCGCTCATCTACAATGAAAAACTGTTTTTT.

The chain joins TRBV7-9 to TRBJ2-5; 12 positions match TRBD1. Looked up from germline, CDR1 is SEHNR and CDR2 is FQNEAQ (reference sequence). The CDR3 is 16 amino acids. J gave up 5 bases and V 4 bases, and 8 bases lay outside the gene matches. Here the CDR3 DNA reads TGTGCCAGCAGCTGGCTACGGGACAGGGGGCCTGAGACCCAGTACTTC. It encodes CASSWLRDRGPETQYF.

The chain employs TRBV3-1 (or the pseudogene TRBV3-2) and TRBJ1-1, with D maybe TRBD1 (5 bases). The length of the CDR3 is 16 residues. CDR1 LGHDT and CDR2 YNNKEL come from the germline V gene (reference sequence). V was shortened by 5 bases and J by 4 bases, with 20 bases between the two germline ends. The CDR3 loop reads CASSGSGGKAFTEAFF. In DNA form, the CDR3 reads TGTGCCAGCAGCGGCTCGGGGGGAAAGGCGTTCACTGAAGCTTTCTTT.

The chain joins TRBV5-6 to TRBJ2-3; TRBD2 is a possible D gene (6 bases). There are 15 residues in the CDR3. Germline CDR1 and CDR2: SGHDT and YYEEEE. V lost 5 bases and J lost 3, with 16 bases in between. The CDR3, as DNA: TGTGCCAGCAGTCCCACGATGGGGGGAACAGATACGCAGTATTTT. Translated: CASSPTMGGTDTQYF.

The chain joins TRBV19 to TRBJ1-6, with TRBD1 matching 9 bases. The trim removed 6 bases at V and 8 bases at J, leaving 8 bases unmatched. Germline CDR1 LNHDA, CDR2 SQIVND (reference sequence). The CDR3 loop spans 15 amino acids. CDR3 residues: CASSTGTGLDSPLHF. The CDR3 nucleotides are TGTGCCAGTAGCACCGGGACAGGGTTGGATTCACCCCTCCACTTT.

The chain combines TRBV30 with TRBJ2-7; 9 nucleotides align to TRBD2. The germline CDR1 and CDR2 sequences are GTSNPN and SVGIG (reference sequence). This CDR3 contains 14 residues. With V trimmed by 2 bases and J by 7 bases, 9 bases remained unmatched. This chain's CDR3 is CAWSLTPTSGEQYF. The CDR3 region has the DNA TGTGCCTGGAGTCTCACTCCGACTAGCGGAGAGCAGTACTTC.

DNA for the CDR3: TGTGCCAGCAGCCAAGCCCCGGGGTCGGAGACCCAGTACTTC. Its protein product is CASSQAPGSETQYF. The chain recombines TRBV3-1 (or the pseudogene TRBV3-2) with TRBJ2-5; D may be TRBD2 (5 bases). The germline V gene has CDR1 LGHDT and CDR2 YNNKEL (reference sequence). CDR3 length equals 14 residues. V dropped 1 base and J dropped 5 bases, with 11 bases sitting between them.

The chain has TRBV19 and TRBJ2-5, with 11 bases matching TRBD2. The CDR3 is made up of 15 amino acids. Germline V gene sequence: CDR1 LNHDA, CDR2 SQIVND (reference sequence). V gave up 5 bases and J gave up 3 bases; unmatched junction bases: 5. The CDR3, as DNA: TGTGCCAGTAGTCTAGCGGGAGGAGTAAAAGAGACCCAGTACTTC. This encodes CASSLAGGVKETQYF.

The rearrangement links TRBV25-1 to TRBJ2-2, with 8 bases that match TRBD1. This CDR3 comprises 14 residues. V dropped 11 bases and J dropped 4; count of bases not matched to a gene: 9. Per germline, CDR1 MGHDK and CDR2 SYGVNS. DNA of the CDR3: TGTGCCTCTGTCGGGACAGGACTCACCGGGGAGCTGTTTTTT. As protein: CASVGTGLTGELFF.

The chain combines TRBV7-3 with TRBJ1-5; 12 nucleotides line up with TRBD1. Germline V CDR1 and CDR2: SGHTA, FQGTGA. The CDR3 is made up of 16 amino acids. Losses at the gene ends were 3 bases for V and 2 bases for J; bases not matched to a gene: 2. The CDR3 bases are TGTGCCAGCAGCTTCGGGACAGGGGGCGGCAATCAGCCCCAGCATTTT. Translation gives CASSFGTGGGNQPQHF. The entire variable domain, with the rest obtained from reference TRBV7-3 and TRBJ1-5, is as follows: GAGVSQTPSNKVTEKGKYVELRCDPISGHTALYWYRQSLGQGPEFLIYFQGTGAADDSGLPNDRFFAVRPEGSVSTLKIQRTERGDSAVYLCASSFGTGGGNQPQHFGDGTRLSIL.